The rows below give T cell receptor beta chains drawn from one sample of a study of molecular identifiers for immune sequencing clone quantification. TCRdb reprocessed the PCR reads via MiXCR and lists one record per CDR3 protein. The data hold over 300,000 distinct CDR3 sequences, with roughly 24% observed a single time. Sequenced: naive CD8+ T cells from blood, with Jurkat cell RNA spiked in. The receptor source for this set is a human donor in good health. Some libraries in this study had Jurkat cell RNA spiked in. The CDR3 runs from the conserved cysteine through the conserved F or W. A D gene is named only where the DNA matches it firmly. Clone size is stated in some rows and not others, as once, few, many or a class when expanded.

clone_size j_call d_call v_call cdr3_aa cdr3_nt
NA TRBJ2-1 TRBD1 TRBV4-1 CASSQVQVGTGANEQFF TGCGCCAGCAGCCAAGTCCAAGTCGGGACAGGGGCTAATGAGCAGTTCTTC
NA TRBJ2-7 TRBD1 TRBV11-3 CASSRRGPGQGSYEQYF TGTGCCAGCAGCCGCCGAGGACCGGGACAGGGCTCCTACGAGCAGTACTTC
many TRBJ2-7 NA TRBV6-5 CASSVGSSYEQYF TGTGCCAGCAGCGTCGGATCGTCCTACGAGCAGTACTTC
few TRBJ1-2 TRBD1 TRBV4-3 CASSQEVPGGYGYTF TGCGCCAGCAGCCAAGAGGTCCCAGGGGGCTATGGCTACACCTTC
NA TRBJ2-7 NA TRBV6-2/TRBV6-3 CASSVGRLDEQYF TGTGCCAGCAGTGTGGGGAGGTTAGACGAGCAGTACTTC
many TRBJ2-2 NA TRBV7-9 CASSWDLGTDPKGGELFF TGTGCCAGCAGCTGGGATCTTGGGACGGACCCTAAAGGCGGGGAGCTGTTTTTT
many TRBJ2-1 TRBD2 TRBV4-3 CASSQDGWGTSGHYNEQFF TGCGCCAGCAGCCAAGATGGTTGGGGTACTAGCGGGCACTACAATGAGCAGTTCTTC
many TRBJ1-5 NA TRBV6-5 CASSYRYNQPQHF TGTGCCAGCAGTTATCGGTACAATCAGCCCCAGCATTTT
many TRBJ2-1 TRBD1 TRBV28 CASSLGWTGATISYNEQFF TGTGCCAGCAGTCTCGGATGGACAGGGGCAACCATCTCCTACAATGAGCAGTTCTTC
few TRBJ2-1 TRBD2 TRBV30 CAWSATSSGGPYNEQFF TGTGCCTGGAGCGCCACCTCTAGCGGGGGTCCCTACAATGAGCAGTTCTTC
NA TRBJ2-3 TRBD2 TRBV20-1 CSARGSPSGGPDTQYF TGCAGTGCTAGAGGGTCCCCTAGCGGGGGGCCAGATACGCAGTATTTT
many TRBJ2-7 NA TRBV5-5 CASSPPSDEQYF TGTGCCAGCAGCCCTCCTTCGGACGAGCAGTACTTC
few TRBJ2-1 TRBD1 TRBV4-2 CASSQDWSGQVTLQFF TGTGCCAGCAGCCAAGATTGGTCGGGACAGGTGACACTTCAGTTCTTC
many TRBJ2-1 TRBD2 TRBV6-5 CASSSGTSGIDEQFF TGTGCCAGCAGCTCCGGGACTAGCGGGATCGATGAGCAGTTCTTC
NA TRBJ2-5 NA TRBV11-2 CASREGSGSGTQYF TGTGCCAGCAGGGAGGGTAGCGGTTCTGGGACCCAGTACTTC
NA TRBJ2-7 NA TRBV27 CASSLSGIGALSYEQYF TGTGCCAGCAGTTTAAGTGGTATAGGGGCGCTCTCCTACGAGCAGTACTTC
few TRBJ1-1 TRBD1 TRBV4-1 CASSPQTGGISEAFF TGCGCCAGCAGCCCTCAGACAGGGGGGATCTCTGAAGCTTTCTTT
NA TRBJ2-7 TRBD2 TRBV7-9 CASSYGGYEQCF TGTGCCAGCAGTTACGGGGGGTACGAGCAGTGCTTC
many TRBJ2-3 TRBD2 TRBV7-9 CASSISSGGTDTQYF TGTGCCAGCAGCATATCGAGCGGGGGCACAGATACGCAGTATTTT
NA TRBJ2-7 TRBD2 TRBV6-5 CASRELAGGHYEQYF TGTGCCAGCAGAGAACTAGCGGGAGGTCACTACGAGCAGTACTTC
few TRBJ2-7 TRBD2 TRBV7-2 CASSPSSGGAYEQYF TGTGCCAGCAGCCCATCAAGCGGGGGGGCCTACGAGCAGTACTTC
many TRBJ1-5 TRBD1 TRBV7-8 CASSLGGQGAHQPQHF TGTGCCAGCAGCTTAGGCGGCCAGGGGGCACATCAGCCCCAGCATTTT
few TRBJ2-7 NA TRBV6-6 CASSYSGPISTQREQYF TGTGCCAGCAGTTACTCGGGGCCCATCTCCACCCAGCGCGAGCAGTACTTC
many TRBJ1-5 NA TRBV28 CASRLVGDQPQHF TGTGCCAGCAGATTAGTAGGGGATCAGCCCCAGCATTTT
few TRBJ1-5 TRBD1 TRBV3-1 CASSQDRANNQPQHF TGTGCCAGCAGCCAGGACAGGGCCAACAATCAGCCCCAGCATTTT
NA TRBJ2-1 TRBD2 TRBV6-5 CASSYSRGLAAHNEQFF TGTGCCAGCAGTTACTCGCGGGGACTAGCGGCCCACAATGAGCAGTTCTTC
many TRBJ2-3 TRBD2 TRBV29-1 CSGGLAGGAQDTQYF TGCAGCGGAGGACTAGCGGGAGGTGCGCAAGATACGCAGTATTTT
many TRBJ2-1 TRBD2 TRBV11-2 CASSSGLEFEQFF TGTGCCAGCAGCTCCGGACTAGAGTTTGAGCAGTTCTTC
few TRBJ2-2 TRBD1 TRBV7-6 CASSWGQDTGELFF TGTGCCAGCAGCTGGGGACAGGACACCGGGGAGCTGTTTTTT
few TRBJ2-7 NA TRBV25-1 CASKDQHNYEQYF TGTGCCAGCAAGGACCAGCATAACTACGAGCAGTACTTC
few TRBJ1-1 NA TRBV3-1 CASSQTGLGTEAFF TGTGCCAGCAGCCAAACGGGTCTTGGCACTGAAGCTTTCTTT